This TCR beta chain was sequenced in a study of OX40 agonist ivuxolimab in advanced cancers. Study observations and caveats: Circulating CD4+ and CD8+ T cells showed clonal expansion by week 6 at 0.1 to 3.0 mg/kg.

J lost 6 bases, V lost 5 bases, and 7 bases had no gene match. Germline CDR1 is LGHNT and CDR2 is FRNRAP. The CDR3 covers 14 residues. This clone was detected a few times. Its antigen remains unidentified. The method was immunoSEQ multiplex PCR; TCRdb's version includes in-frame clones alone and lacks a portion of them. This table holds approximately 70,000 clones, roughly 92% found once. The sequence derives from an adult with an advanced solid tumor such as melanoma, head and neck, liver or kidney cancer. V usage is TRBV12-5 and J usage is TRBJ2-7; 10 bases line up with TRBD1. Sample: CD4+ or CD8+ T cells sorted from blood, taken in a trial of the OX40 agonist ivuxolimab. CDR3 protein: CASGPGTGVFEQYF. In DNA, the CDR3 is TGTGCTAGTGGTCCCGGGACAGGGGTGTTCGAGCAGTACTTC.